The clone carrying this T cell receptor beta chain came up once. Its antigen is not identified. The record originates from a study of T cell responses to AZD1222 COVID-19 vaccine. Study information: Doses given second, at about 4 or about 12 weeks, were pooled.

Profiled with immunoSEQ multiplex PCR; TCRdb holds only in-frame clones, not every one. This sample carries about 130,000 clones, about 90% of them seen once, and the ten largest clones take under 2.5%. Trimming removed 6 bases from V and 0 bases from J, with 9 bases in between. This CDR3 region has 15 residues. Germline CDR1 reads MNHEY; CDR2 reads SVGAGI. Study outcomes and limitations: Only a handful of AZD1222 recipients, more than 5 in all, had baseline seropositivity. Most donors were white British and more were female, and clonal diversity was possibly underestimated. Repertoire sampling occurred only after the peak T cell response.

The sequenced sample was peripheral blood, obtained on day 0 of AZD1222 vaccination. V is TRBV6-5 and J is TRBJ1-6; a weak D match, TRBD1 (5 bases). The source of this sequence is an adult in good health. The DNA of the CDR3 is TGTGCCAGCAGACTCCAGGGCTCCTATAATTCACCCCTCCACTTT. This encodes CASRLQGSYNSPLHF.